The rows below give T cell receptor beta chains drawn from one sample of a study of cytomegalovirus exposure and HLA in healthy donors. Using immunoSEQ multiplex PCR, the repertoire was profiled, and TCRdb retains in-frame clones only, with some absent. The table lists 150,000 or so clones, more than 70% of them singletons, with around 0.37% in the top ten. The sequenced sample was PBMCs. The receptor source for this set is a boy under 10 years old in good health and CMV-seronegative. The CDR3 runs from the conserved cysteine through the conserved F or W. The D gene is left open where the match is weak. Some rows have no size entry. The others give once, few or many, or a class for an expanded clone.

once	14	TRBV18	TRBJ2-3	NA	TGTGCCAGCTCACCACTAACTAGCACAGATACGCAGTATTTT	CASSPLTSTDTQYF
once	15	TRBV29-1	TRBJ2-3	TRBD2	TGCAGCGTTGAAGACCCAGCGGGAGGTCCGAATACGCAGTATTTT	CSVEDPAGGPNTQYF
NA	16	TRBV5-1	TRBJ1-1	TRBD1	TGCGCCAGCAGCTTGGTAGGGGACAGCAGAGGTACTGAAGCTTTCTTT	CASSLVGDSRGTEAFF
NA	18	TRBV10-3	TRBJ2-3	TRBD2	TGTGCCACCCAATCCGGGACTAGCGGGAAGGGAGGCACAGATACGCAGTATTTT	CATQSGTSGKGGTDTQYF
NA	14	TRBV2	TRBJ1-1	NA	TGTGCCAGCAGTGTGACGGGGTTTTACACTGAAGCTTTCTTT	CASSVTGFYTEAFF
NA	14	TRBV5-6	TRBJ2-7	TRBD2	TGTGCCAGCAGCGGTAGCGGGGGCGCCTACGAGCAGTACTTC	CASSGSGGAYEQYF
NA	14	TRBV29-1	TRBJ1-6	NA	TGCAGCGTTGCTTTCTCGCCAGATAATTCACCCCTCCACTTT	CSVAFSPDNSPLHF
NA	16	TRBV28	TRBJ2-1	TRBD2	TGTGCCAGCAGTCCCCCTCTAGCGGGAGTATACAATGAGCAGTTCTTC	CASSPPLAGVYNEQFF
NA	16	TRBV14	TRBJ2-7	NA	TGTGCCAGCAGCCGGGTTGGGGCGCTCTCTTCCTACGAGCAGTACTTC	CASSRVGALSSYEQYF
once	14	TRBV5-1	TRBJ2-5	TRBD1	TGCGCCAGCAGCTTAGGGACAGAACAAGAGACCCAGTACTTC	CASSLGTEQETQYF
few	15	TRBV13	TRBJ2-3	NA	TGTGCCAGCAGCTTAGGTCCAGGGGCACTAGATACGCAGTATTTT	CASSLGPGALDTQYF
NA	14	TRBV2	TRBJ1-5	NA	TGTGCCAGCAGCGAACAGAATAGCAATCAGCCCCAGCATTTT	CASSEQNSNQPQHF
once	15	TRBV27	TRBJ2-7	TRBD1	TGTGCCAGCAGCTTCTCCGGGACAGGGATCAACGAGCAGTACTTC	CASSFSGTGINEQYF
NA	13	TRBV6-1	TRBJ2-1	NA	TGTGCCAGCATAAGACTAGTCGCGGGTGAGCAGTTCTTC	CASIRLVAGEQFF
NA	15	TRBV9	TRBJ2-2	TRBD2	TGTGCCAGCAGCGTAAGCGGGGTGAACACCGGGGAGCTGTTTTTT	CASSVSGVNTGELFF
once	13	TRBV28	TRBJ1-1	NA	TGTGCCAGCAGTTTACGGGAGTACACTGAAGCTTTCTTT	CASSLREYTEAFF
NA	16	TRBV7-8	TRBJ2-5	NA	TGTGCCAGCAGCTCCGTCAGAGTGGGCCATCGGGAGACCCAGTACTTC	CASSSVRVGHRETQYF
NA	15	TRBV29-1	TRBJ2-1	NA	TGCAGCAGCCTACTAGTTCTCCTTGGAAACAATGAGCAGTTCTTC	CSSLLVLLGNNEQFF
once	14	TRBV29-1	TRBJ2-7	TRBD1	TGCAGCGTTGGGTGGGGACAGGGGGCTTACGAGCAGTACTTC	CSVGWGQGAYEQYF
NA	15	TRBV7-6	TRBJ2-5	TRBD1	TGTGCCAGCAGCCTCAAGTTTGGGACAGGGGTGACCCAGTACTTC	CASSLKFGTGVTQYF
NA	16	TRBV12-5	TRBJ2-7	TRBD1	TGTGCTAGTGGCCCCACCCTTCGGGACAGATTCTACGAGCAGTACTTC	CASGPTLRDRFYEQYF
NA	13	TRBV10-1	TRBJ2-1	TRBD1	TGCGCCAGCAGTGAGCCCCAGGGGGATGAGCAGTTCTTC	CASSEPQGDEQFF
NA	17	TRBV6-1	TRBJ2-1	NA	TGTGCCAGCAGAGAATGGGGGCTTAGAGGCTCCTACAATGAGCAGTTCTTC	CASREWGLRGSYNEQFF
NA	13	TRBV30	TRBJ1-2	NA	TGTGCCTGGAGTGTACAGGGTGACTATGGCTACACCTTC	CAWSVQGDYGYTF
NA	15	TRBV11-2	TRBJ1-3	NA	TGTGCCAGCAGCCCCAACAGGGAAGTCCGAAACACCATATATTTT	CASSPNREVRNTIYF
NA	13	TRBV7-2	TRBJ2-2	NA	TGTGCCAGCAGCTTACCGGGATCCGGGGAGCTGTTTTTT	CASSLPGSGELFF
NA	14	TRBV5-6	TRBJ2-5	TRBD2	TGTGCCAGCAGCTTACTAGCGGGAGAGTGGGAGCAGTACTTC	CASSLLAGEWEQYF
NA	19	TRBV4-1	TRBJ2-7	NA	TGCGCCAGCAGCCAAGATTCAAGCGTACGGGGGAGGCCTTCCTACGAGCAGTACTTC	CASSQDSSVRGRPSYEQYF
NA	14	TRBV18	TRBJ1-1	NA	TGTGCCAGCTCACCTCTAGACGGAAACACTGAAGCTTTCTTT	CASSPLDGNTEAFF
NA	17	TRBV13	TRBJ1-1	NA	TGTGCCAGCAGCTTATGGGGGGGCGGAGGCGCGAACACTGAAGCTTTCTTT	CASSLWGGGGANTEAFF
NA	19	TRBV7-9	TRBJ2-5	TRBD2	TGTGCCAGCAGTCCAAGCGGACTAGGGCGGGTAAAACAAGGGGAGACCCAGTACTTC	CASSPSGLGRVKQGETQYF
NA	15	TRBV4-1	TRBJ1-1	TRBD1	TGCGCCAGCAGGAACGGACAGGGGGACGGACATGAAGCTTTCTTT	CASRNGQGDGHEAFF
NA	14	TRBV10-1	TRBJ2-3	NA	TGCGCCGACCGATACAGCCCCTCTTCAGATACGCAGTATTTT	CADRYSPSSDTQYF
NA	14	TRBV10-2	TRBJ1-5	NA	TGCGCCAGCAGTGATTCACAGACAAGTACGCCCCAGCATTTT	CASSDSQTSTPQHF
NA	15	TRBV28	TRBJ2-3	TRBD2	TGTGCCAGCACTAGCGGGAGTTGGGGCACAGATACGCAGTATTTT	CASTSGSWGTDTQYF
NA	14	TRBV6-5	TRBJ2-7	TRBD2	TGTGCCAGCTTGAAAGCGGGAGAAGCGCGGGAGCAGTACTTC	CASLKAGEAREQYF
NA	15	TRBV7-6	TRBJ2-1	TRBD2	TGTGCCAGCAGCCTACAGCGGGAGTACCACAATGAGCAGTTCTTC	CASSLQREYHNEQFF
NA	15	TRBV4-1	TRBJ2-2	TRBD1	TGCGCCAGCAGCCAAGGGGACAGGGACGCCGGGGAGCTGTTTTTT	CASSQGDRDAGELFF
NA	16	TRBV7-2	TRBJ2-5	TRBD2	TGTGCCAGCAGCTTAATTCCCGGGGGGATGGGAGAGACCCAGTACTTC	CASSLIPGGMGETQYF
NA	13	TRBV6-5	TRBJ2-7	TRBD1	TGTGCCAGCACCCGGGACAGGGGCTACGAGCAGTACTTC	CASTRDRGYEQYF
NA	14	TRBV4-1	TRBJ2-7	TRBD1	TGCGCCAGCAGCCCACCGGGACAGTTCTACGAGCAGTACTTC	CASSPPGQFYEQYF
NA	18	TRBV4-2	TRBJ2-5	TRBD2	TGTGCCAGCAGCCAAGACCCTAAGGGCGCGGGGGAGGGTGAGACCCAGTACTTC	CASSQDPKGAGEGETQYF
NA	12	TRBV30	TRBJ2-3	NA	TGTGCCTGGAGTGGGGCCACAGATACGCAGTATTTT	CAWSGATDTQYF
NA	14	TRBV18	TRBJ2-7	TRBD1	TGTGCCAGCTCCTCCGACAGGGGGAGACACGAGCAGTACTTC	CASSSDRGRHEQYF
NA	13	TRBV4-1	TRBJ2-7	TRBD2	TGCGCCAGCGGTCAAGCGGGAACATACGAGCAGTACTTC	CASGQAGTYEQYF
NA	16	TRBV4-1	TRBJ2-7	TRBD2	TGCGCCAGCAGCCAAGGGATGGGGACTAGCGGCCACGAGCAGTACTTC	CASSQGMGTSGHEQYF
NA	19	TRBV28	TRBJ2-1	TRBD2	TGTGCCAGCAGTTTATATTCCCATGGTCCAGCGGGAGTTAACAATGAGCAGTTCTTC	CASSLYSHGPAGVNNEQFF
once	15	TRBV27	TRBJ2-1	NA	TGTGCCAGCAGTTCGACAGGTCGGGTCTACAATGAGCAGTTCTTC	CASSSTGRVYNEQFF
NA	15	TRBV5-1	TRBJ2-2	TRBD1	TGCGCCAGCAGCTATAGATCGGGACAGACCGGGGAGCTGTTTTTT	CASSYRSGQTGELFF
NA	14	TRBV5-1	TRBJ1-2	NA	TGCGCCAGCACTCCGGGGGGGGGCAAGTATGGCTACACCTTC	CASTPGGGKYGYTF
few	16	TRBV5-4	TRBJ1-1	TRBD1	TGTGCCAGCAGGCCCACCGCGGGACAGGGGTACACTGAAGCTTTCTTT	CASRPTAGQGYTEAFF
NA	16	TRBV5-4	TRBJ2-1	TRBD2	TGTGCCAGCAGCTCAAGGACTAGCGGGAGGGGCAATGAGCAGTTCTTC	CASSSRTSGRGNEQFF
NA	15	TRBV27	TRBJ1-1	TRBD1	TGTGCCAGCAGTGTGAGGACAGGGGGCAGCACTGAAGCTTTCTTT	CASSVRTGGSTEAFF
NA	14	TRBV29-1	TRBJ1-1	TRBD1	TGCAGCGTTGAATACAGGGGGAGAGGCACTGAAGCTTTCTTT	CSVEYRGRGTEAFF
NA	11	TRBV30	TRBJ1-1	NA	TGTGCCTGGAGTCAACGGGTGGAAGCTTTCTTT	CAWSQRVEAFF
NA	14	TRBV5-1	TRBJ2-7	TRBD1	TGCGCCAGCAGCGGGGGACAGCCCACCTACGAGCAGTACTTC	CASSGGQPTYEQYF
once	13	TRBV19	TRBJ1-5	TRBD1	TGTGCCACTTCGGACAGGGAATATCAGCCCCAGCATTTT	CATSDREYQPQHF
NA	20	TRBV10-1	TRBJ2-2	TRBD2	TGCGCCAGCAGTGACCGGGGACTAGCGGGTTGCGACGCGAACACCGGGGAGCTGTTTTTT	CASSDRGLAGCDANTGELFF